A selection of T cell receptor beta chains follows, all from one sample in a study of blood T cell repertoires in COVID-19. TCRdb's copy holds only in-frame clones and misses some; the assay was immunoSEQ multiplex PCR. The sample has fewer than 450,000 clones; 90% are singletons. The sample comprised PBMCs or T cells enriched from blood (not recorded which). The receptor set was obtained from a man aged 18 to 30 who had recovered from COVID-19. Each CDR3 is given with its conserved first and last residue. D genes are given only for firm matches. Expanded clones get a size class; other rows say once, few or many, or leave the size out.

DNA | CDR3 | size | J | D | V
TGTGCCAGCTCACCGGACAGCCGAGATACGCAGTATTTT | CASSPDSRDTQYF | NA | TRBJ2-3 | NA | TRBV18
TGCAGTGCTAGTTCACCTCTAGTTGCCGGGGAGCTGTTTTTT | CSASSPLVAGELFF | NA | TRBJ2-2 | NA | TRBV20-1
TGTGCCATCAGTGAGTCGGCGGGGCGTGAGACCCAGTACTTC | CAISESAGRETQYF | NA | TRBJ2-5 | NA | TRBV10-3
TGTGCCATCAGTGAAACCCCCAGTGGTGAAGCTTTCTTT | CAISETPSGEAFF | NA | TRBJ1-1 | NA | TRBV10-3
TGTGCCAGCAGCTTAGATTCAGGACAGGGGTTAAACTATGGCTACACCTTC | CASSLDSGQGLNYGYTF | NA | TRBJ1-2 | TRBD1 | TRBV7-2
TGTGCCAGTGCAAAGTTTGGCGGGAGTCTGGGGGAGCAGTACTTC | CASAKFGGSLGEQYF | NA | TRBJ2-7 | TRBD2 | TRBV19
TGCAGCGTTGAAGATCGGGAAAATGAGCAGTTCTTC | CSVEDRENEQFF | once | TRBJ2-1 | NA | TRBV29-1
TGCGCCAGCAGCCAAGTCCCGGTCCGGACCATATATTTT | CASSQVPVRTIYF | NA | TRBJ1-3 | NA | TRBV4-1
TGTGCCAGCAGCTTACCCCCAGGACAGGGAGCTCAGCCCCAGCATTTT | CASSLPPGQGAQPQHF | NA | TRBJ1-5 | TRBD1 | TRBV7-3
TGCGCCAGCAGCTCTAGCGGGAGGGCCACCTACAATGAGCAGTTCTTC | CASSSSGRATYNEQFF | NA | TRBJ2-1 | TRBD2 | TRBV5-1
TGTGCCAGCAGGGCCACCGACAGCACTAATGAAAAACTGTTTTTT | CASRATDSTNEKLFF | NA | TRBJ1-4 | NA | TRBV25-1
TGTGCCAGCAGTGAAATGATGGGCCCCAATCAGCCCCAGCATTTT | CASSEMMGPNQPQHF | once | TRBJ1-5 | NA | TRBV6-4
TGTGCCAGTAGGGGACTAACCAATAATTCACCCCTCCACTTT | CASRGLTNNSPLHF | NA | TRBJ1-6 | NA | TRBV19
TGTGCCAGCAGGAAAAGCGGGTCCTACGAGCAGTACTTC | CASRKSGSYEQYF | NA | TRBJ2-7 | NA | TRBV9